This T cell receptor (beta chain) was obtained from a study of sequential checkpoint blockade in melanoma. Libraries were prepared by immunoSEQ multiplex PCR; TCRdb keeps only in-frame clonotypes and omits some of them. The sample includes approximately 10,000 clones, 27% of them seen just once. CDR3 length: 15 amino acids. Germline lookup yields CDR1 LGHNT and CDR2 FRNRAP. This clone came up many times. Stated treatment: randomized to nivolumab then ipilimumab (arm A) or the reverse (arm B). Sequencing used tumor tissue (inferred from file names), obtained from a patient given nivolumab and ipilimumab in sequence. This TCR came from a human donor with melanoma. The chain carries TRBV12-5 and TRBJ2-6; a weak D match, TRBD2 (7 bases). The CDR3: CATRGLGGPANVLTF. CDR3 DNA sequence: TGTGCCACCCGAGGTTTGGGGGGGCCGGCCAACGTCCTGACTTTC. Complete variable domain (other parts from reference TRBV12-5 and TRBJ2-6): DARVTQTPRHKVTEMGQEVTMRCQPILGHNTVFWYRQTMMQGLELLAYFRNRAPLDDSGMPKDRFSAEMPDATLATLKIQPSEPRDSAVYFCATRGLGGPANVLTFGAGSRLTVL.